This T cell receptor (beta chain) was retrieved from a study of blood T cell repertoires in COVID-19. As handled by the study authors: Reference gene primers were amplified, and this amplification served to estimate nucleated cell counts. Using immunoSEQ multiplex PCR, the repertoire was profiled, and TCRdb retains in-frame clones only, with some absent. V and J calls and clone size are given by that table; D and trimming were obtained from the DNA. Here the sample spans roughly 500,000 clones, over 75% being singletons. All enrollees were roughly 18 to 95 years old and from about 25 US areas. V gave up 3 bases and J gave up 0 bases, with 12 bases separating them. CDR3 length equals 16 residues. Germline CDR1 KGHSH, CDR2 LQKENI.

The sequenced sample was PBMCs or T cells enriched from blood (not recorded which). The chain uses TRBV18 and TRBJ2-1; maybe TRBD2 (5 bases). The TCR originated in a woman between 35 and 50 years old who had recovered from COVID-19. The CDR3 is CASSPAKLGSYNEQFF. The CDR3 region has the DNA TGTGCCAGCTCACCGGCTAAACTAGGCTCCTACAATGAGCAGTTCTTC.